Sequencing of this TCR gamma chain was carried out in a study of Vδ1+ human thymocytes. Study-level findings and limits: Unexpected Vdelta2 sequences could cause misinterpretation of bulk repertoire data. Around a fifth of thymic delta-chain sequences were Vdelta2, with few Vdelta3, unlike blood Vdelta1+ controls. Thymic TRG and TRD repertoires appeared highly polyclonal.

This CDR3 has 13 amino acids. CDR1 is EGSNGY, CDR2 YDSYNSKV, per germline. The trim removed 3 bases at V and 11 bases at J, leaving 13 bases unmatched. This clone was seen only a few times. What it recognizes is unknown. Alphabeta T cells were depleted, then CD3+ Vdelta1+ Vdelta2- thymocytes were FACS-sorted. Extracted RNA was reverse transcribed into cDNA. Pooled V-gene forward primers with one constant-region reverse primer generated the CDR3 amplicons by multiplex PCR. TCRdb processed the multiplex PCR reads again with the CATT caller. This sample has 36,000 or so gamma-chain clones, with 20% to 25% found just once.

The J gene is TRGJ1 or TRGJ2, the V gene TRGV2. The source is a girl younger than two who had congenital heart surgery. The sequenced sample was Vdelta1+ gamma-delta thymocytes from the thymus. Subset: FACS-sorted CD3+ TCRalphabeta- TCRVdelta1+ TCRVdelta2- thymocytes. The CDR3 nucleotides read TGTGCCACCTGGGACCCTCCCCTGGTGGAGAAACTCTTT. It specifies CATWDPPLVEKLF.